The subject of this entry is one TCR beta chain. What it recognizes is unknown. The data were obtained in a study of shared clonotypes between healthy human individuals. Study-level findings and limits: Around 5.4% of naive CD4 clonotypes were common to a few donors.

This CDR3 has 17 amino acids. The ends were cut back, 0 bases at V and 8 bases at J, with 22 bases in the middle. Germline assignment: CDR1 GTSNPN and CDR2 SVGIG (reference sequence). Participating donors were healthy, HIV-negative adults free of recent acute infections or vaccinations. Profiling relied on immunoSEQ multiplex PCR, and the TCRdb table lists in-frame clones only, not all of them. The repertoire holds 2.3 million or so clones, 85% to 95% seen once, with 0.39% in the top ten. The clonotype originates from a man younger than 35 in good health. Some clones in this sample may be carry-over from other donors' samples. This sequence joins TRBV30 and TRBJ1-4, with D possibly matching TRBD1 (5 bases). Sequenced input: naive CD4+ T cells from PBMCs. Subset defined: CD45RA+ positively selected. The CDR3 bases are TGTGCCTGGAGTGTACCCCTGGGGCTTACCGGGTTGGAAAAACTGTTTTTT. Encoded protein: CAWSVPLGLTGLEKLFF.